The T cell receptor (beta chain) described here comes from a study of glioma-infiltrating T cells after dendritic cell vaccination (dated by TCRdb to between 2015 and 2016). Background on the whole study: The cohort included some 15 glioblastoma patients drawn from Phase I and II dendritic cell vaccination trials, of whom 9 were newly diagnosed and 6 had recurrent disease. Autologous tumor lysate-pulsed dendritic cell vaccination was administered to the patients between about 2003 and 2012. The vaccine consisted of monocyte-derived dendritic cells cultured less than 9 days with IL-4 and GM-CSF, then pulsed overnight with autologous tumor lysate. Patients received three intradermal dendritic cell vaccine injections at biweekly intervals in the arm below the axilla. Tumor-infiltrating lymphocyte content was quantified and tumor and blood repertoires were compared in dendritic cell-vaccinated glioblastoma patients by deep sequencing of TCR beta CDR3 regions. TCR sequencing metrics, including TIL content and tumor-blood repertoire overlap, were correlated with survival after dendritic cell vaccination.

A note on this clone: Its antigen has not been determined. Qualities for individual bases were not recorded, and no much larger clone is one base off.

Study-wide findings and limitations: The three-group TCR overlap response model was characterized as speculative, and prospective validation of the model was stated to be required. The cohort was small and heterogeneous, only a few patients had full blood and tumor sets, and even fewer had initial-recurrent tumor pairs. Longer time to progression and overall survival after dendritic cell vaccination were predicted by higher estimated pretreatment TIL content. No direct relationship between TCR clonality and survival was found, suggesting that a diverse polyclonal response may matter.

From cysteine to phenylalanine, the CDR3 is 16 amino acids long. The entry retains the CDR3 DNA only, 48 bases that are in frame from base 1. The germline V gene specifies ENHRY as CDR1 and SYGVKD as CDR2. Unmatched junction bases come to 4, with V trimmed by 2 bases and J by 2 bases. Using the immunoSEQ assay, TCRB CDR3 regions were amplified from around 2 micrograms of genomic DNA, or from all available DNA when less than that was on hand. The multiplex PCR employed 60 forward primers targeting TCR V beta segments and 13 reverse primers targeting J beta segments. To estimate the number of reads per starting template, synthetic control templates were added to each sample at limiting dilution. The Illumina HiSeq System generated sequencing reads of 87 bp. Per the authors' processing: PCR and sequencing errors were removed by merging closely related sequences with a nearest neighbor algorithm. TCR overlap was measured as the percentage of unique tumor TCR beta sequences also present in the same patient's peripheral blood. The clones in this table, taken by TCRdb from immuneACCESS, are in-frame only. Not every clone is retained; where verified, under half of the shortfall comes from an unresolved V gene, and the cause of the rest is unknown. The V and J calls and clone size were taken over from that table, and D and trimming were inferred from the DNA. This sample lists tens of thousands of clones; roughly 87% were detected once. The ten largest clonotypes hold around 2.1% of the sample.

In light of the paper, this sample's time point label describes: after dendritic cell vaccination, including at tumor progression/relapse. Patients were selected on the basis of adequate residual fresh-frozen tumor tissue and more than two years of available survival data. Although molecular status otherwise differed among the glioblastoma patients, no patient had an isocitrate dehydrogenase mutation. PBMC were collected before vaccination, two weeks after the third vaccination, and at tumor progression if tumor progression occurred. The Qiagen DNeasy Blood extraction Kit was used to extract genomic DNA.

The V and J segments used are TRBV10-3 and TRBJ2-7; TRBD2 aligns with 12 central bases. The sample in question was blood, obtained after dendritic cell vaccination. The receptor's source is a human donor with glioblastoma. The DNA is TGTGCCATCAGTGAGAGACTAGCGGGGGCCACCTACGAGCAGTACTTC. It encodes CAISERLAGATYEQYF.